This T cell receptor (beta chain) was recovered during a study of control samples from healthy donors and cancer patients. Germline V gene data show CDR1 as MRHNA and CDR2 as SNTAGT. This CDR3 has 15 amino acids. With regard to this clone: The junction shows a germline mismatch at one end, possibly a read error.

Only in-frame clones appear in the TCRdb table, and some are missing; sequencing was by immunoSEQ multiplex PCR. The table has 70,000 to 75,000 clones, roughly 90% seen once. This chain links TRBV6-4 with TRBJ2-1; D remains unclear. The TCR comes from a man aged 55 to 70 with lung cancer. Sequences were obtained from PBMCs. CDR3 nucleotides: TGTGCCAGCAGTGCGGGCACGGTCTCCTACAATGGGCAGTTCTTC. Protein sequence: CASSAGTVSYNGQFF.